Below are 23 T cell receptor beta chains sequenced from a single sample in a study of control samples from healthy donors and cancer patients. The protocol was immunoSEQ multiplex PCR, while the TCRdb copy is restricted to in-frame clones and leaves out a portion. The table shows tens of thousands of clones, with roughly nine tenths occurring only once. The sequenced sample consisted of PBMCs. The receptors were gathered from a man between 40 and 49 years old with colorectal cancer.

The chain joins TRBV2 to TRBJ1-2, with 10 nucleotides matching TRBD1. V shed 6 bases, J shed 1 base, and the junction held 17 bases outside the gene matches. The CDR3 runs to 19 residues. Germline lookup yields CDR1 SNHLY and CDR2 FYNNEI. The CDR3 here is CASRGFRDRGVLDNYGYTF. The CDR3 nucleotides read TGTGCCAGCAGGGGTTTCCGGGACAGGGGCGTTTTGGATAACTATGGCTACACCTTC.

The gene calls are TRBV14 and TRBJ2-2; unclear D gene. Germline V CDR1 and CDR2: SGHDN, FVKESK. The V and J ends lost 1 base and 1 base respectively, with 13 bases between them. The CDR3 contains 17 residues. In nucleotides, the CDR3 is TGTGCCAGCAGCCAAGTCAAATGGAGATGGAACACCGGGGAGCTGTTTTTT. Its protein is CASSQVKWRWNTGELFF.

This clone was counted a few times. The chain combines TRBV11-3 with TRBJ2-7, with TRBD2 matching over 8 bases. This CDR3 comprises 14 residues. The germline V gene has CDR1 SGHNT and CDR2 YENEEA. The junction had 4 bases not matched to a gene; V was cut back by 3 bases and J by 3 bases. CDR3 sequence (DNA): TGTGCCAGCAGCTTCACTAGCGGAGGCTACGAGCAGTACTTC. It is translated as CASSFTSGGYEQYF.

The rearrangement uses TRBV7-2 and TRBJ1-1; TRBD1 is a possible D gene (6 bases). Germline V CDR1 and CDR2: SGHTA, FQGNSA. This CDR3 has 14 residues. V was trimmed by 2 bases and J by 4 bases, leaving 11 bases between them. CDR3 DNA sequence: TGTGCCAGCAGCTTATACAGGGTGGGCACTGAAGCTTTCTTT. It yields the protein CASSLYRVGTEAFF.

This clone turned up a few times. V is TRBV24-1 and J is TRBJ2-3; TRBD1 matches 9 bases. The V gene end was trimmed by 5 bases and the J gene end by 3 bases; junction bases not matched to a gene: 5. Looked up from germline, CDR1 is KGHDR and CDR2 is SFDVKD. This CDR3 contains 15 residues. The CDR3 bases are TGTGCCACCAGTGCCGGGACAGGGCCGACAGATACGCAGTATTTT. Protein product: CATSAGTGPTDTQYF.

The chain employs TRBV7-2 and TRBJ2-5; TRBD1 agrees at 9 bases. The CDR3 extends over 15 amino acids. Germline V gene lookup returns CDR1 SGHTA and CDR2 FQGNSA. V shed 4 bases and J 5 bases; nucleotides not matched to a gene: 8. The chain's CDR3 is CASSSFGTGRETQYF. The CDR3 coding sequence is TGTGCCAGCAGCTCCTTCGGGACAGGGCGGGAGACCCAGTACTTC.

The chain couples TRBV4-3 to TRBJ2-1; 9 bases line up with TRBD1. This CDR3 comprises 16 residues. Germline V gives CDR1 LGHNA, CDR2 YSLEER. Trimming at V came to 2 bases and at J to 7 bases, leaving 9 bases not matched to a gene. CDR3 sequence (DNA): TGCGCCAGCAGCCAATACCCGGGACAGGGAAGAAATGAGCAGTTCTTC. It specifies CASSQYPGQGRNEQFF.

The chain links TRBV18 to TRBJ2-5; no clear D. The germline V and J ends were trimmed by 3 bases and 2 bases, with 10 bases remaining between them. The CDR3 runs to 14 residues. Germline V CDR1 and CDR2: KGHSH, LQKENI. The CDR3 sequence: CASSPWRDQETQYF. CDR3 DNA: TGTGCCAGCTCACCGTGGAGAGATCAAGAGACCCAGTACTTC.

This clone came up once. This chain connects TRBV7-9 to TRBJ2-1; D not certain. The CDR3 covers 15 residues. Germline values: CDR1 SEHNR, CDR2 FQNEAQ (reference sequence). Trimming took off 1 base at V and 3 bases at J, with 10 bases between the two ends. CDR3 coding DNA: TGTGCCAGCAGCTTAGTCTATAACAGCTACAATGAGCAGTTCTTC. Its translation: CASSLVYNSYNEQFF.

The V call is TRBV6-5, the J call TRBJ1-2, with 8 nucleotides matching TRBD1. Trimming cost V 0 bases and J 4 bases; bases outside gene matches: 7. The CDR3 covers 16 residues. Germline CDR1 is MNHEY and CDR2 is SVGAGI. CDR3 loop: CASSYSTGEKSYGYTF. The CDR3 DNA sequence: TGTGCCAGCAGTTACTCGACAGGGGAAAAAAGCTATGGCTACACCTTC.

This chain's CDR3 is CASSQVMGKLAGGPEYEQYF. Here the CDR3 DNA reads TGCGCCAGCAGCCAAGTAATGGGGAAACTAGCGGGAGGGCCAGAGTACGAGCAGTACTTC. The chain uses TRBV4-3 and TRBJ2-7; 13 nucleotides match TRBD2. Germline V lookup: CDR1 LGHNA, CDR2 YSLEER. The CDR3 consists of 20 residues. The V gene end was trimmed by 1 base and the J gene end by 4 bases; junction bases not matched to a gene: 16.

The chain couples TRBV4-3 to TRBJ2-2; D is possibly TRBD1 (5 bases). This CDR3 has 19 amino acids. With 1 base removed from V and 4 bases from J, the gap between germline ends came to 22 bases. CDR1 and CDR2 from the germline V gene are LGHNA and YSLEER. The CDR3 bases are TGCGCCAGCAGCCAAGTCCCCTGGAGTAGGGGAAAAGGCACCGGGGAGCTGTTTTTT. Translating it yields CASSQVPWSRGKGTGELFF.

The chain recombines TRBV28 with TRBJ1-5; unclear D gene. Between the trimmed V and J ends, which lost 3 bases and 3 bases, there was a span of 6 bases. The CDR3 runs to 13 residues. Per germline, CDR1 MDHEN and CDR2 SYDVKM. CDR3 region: CASSLGINQPQHF. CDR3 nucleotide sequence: TGTGCCAGCAGTTTGGGGATCAATCAGCCCCAGCATTTT.

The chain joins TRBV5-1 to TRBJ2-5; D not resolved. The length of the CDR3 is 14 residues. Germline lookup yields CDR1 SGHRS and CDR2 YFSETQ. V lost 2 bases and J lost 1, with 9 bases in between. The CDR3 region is CASSFGRAQETQYF. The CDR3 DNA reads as TGCGCCAGCAGCTTTGGCCGAGCCCAAGAGACCCAGTACTTC.

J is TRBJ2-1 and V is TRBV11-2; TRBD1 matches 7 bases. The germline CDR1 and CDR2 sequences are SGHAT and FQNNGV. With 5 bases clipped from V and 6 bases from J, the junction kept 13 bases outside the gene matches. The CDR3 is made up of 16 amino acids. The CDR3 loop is CASSDEVDRQTNEQFF. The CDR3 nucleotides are TGTGCCAGCAGCGACGAAGTGGACAGGCAAACCAATGAGCAGTTCTTC.

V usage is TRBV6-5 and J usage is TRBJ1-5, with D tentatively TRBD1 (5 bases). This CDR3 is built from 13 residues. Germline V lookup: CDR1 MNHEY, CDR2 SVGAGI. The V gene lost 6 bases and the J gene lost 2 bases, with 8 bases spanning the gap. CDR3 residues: CASRRDGNQPQHF. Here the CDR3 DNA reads TGTGCCAGCAGGCGGGACGGCAATCAGCCCCAGCATTTT.

The chain's CDR3 is CASAFGGEQYF. The CDR3 DNA reads as TGTGCCAGCGCCTTCGGGGGGGAGCAGTACTTC. The V gene is TRBV12-3 or TRBV12-4, the J gene TRBJ2-7, with TRBD2 matching over 7 bases. V was clipped by 8 bases and J by 7 bases; unmatched bases: 5. The length of the CDR3 is 11 residues.

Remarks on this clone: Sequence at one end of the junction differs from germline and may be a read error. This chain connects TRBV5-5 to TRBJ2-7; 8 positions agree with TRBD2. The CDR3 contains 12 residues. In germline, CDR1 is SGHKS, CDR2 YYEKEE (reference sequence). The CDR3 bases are TGTGCCAGCAGCCCAGCGGGGGCGGACTTCGACTTC. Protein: CASSPAGADFDF.

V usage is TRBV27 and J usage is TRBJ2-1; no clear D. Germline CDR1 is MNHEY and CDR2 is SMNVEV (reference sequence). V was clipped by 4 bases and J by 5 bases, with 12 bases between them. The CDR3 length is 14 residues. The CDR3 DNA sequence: TGTGCCAGCAGTTCGCCCGGGCCGAACAATGAGCAGTTCTTC. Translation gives CASSSPGPNNEQFF.

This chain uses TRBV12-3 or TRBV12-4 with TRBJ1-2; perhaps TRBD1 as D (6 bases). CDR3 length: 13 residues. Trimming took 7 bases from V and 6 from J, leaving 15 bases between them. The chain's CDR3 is CASTRGTGNGYTF. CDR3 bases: TGTGCCAGCACCAGGGGCACCGGAAATGGCTACACCTTC.

The CDR3 loop is CASSLEGYGYTF. The CDR3 DNA reads as TGTGCCAGCTCCCTCGAGGGCTATGGCTACACCTTC. The chain combines TRBV18 with TRBJ1-2; the D is unclear. Germline lookup yields CDR1 KGHSH and CDR2 LQKENI. The CDR3 covers 12 residues. Trimming pared 6 bases from V and 4 bases from J, leaving 9 bases between.

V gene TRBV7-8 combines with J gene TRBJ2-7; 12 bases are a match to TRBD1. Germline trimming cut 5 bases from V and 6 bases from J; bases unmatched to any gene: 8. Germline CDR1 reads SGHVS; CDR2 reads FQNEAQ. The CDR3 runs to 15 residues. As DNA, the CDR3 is TGTGCCAGCAGCAGAGCCGGGACAGGGGGCGTCGAGCAGTACTTC. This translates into CASSRAGTGGVEQYF.

CDR3 sequence: CASSVGGVYTF. The CDR3 nucleotides read TGTGCCAGCAGCGTAGGGGGGGTCTACACCTTC. The V and J genes are TRBV9 and TRBJ1-2; possibly TRBD1 for D (5 bases). Trimming shortened V by 0 bases and J by 10 bases, and 7 bases separated the two germline ends. Germline assignment: CDR1 SGDLS and CDR2 YYNGEE. This CDR3 contains 11 residues.